This T cell receptor (beta chain) was observed in a study of OX40 agonist ivuxolimab in advanced cancers. This table comes from immunoSEQ multiplex PCR, and its TCRdb copy is limited to in-frame clones, with some not included. The repertoire holds tens of thousands of clones, with 65% to 85% as singletons. CDR1 is KGHSH and CDR2 is LQKENI in the germline V gene. CDR3 length equals 17 residues. J lost 5 bases, V lost 4 bases, and 12 bases had no gene match. The sequencing used CD4+ or CD8+ T cells sorted from blood, collected in a trial of the OX40 agonist ivuxolimab. This TCR was recovered from an adult with an advanced solid tumor such as melanoma, head and neck, liver or kidney cancer. The chain couples TRBV18 to TRBJ2-1, with 9 bases that match TRBD2. This CDR3 reads CASSREKLASGNNEQFF. CDR3 coding DNA: TGTGCCAGCTCACGGGAAAAATTGGCTAGCGGGAACAATGAGCAGTTCTTC.